Here is one TCR beta chain with its context. Antigen specificity is unknown. The sample's time point: week 35, safety follow-up. Each vaccine dose was 300 ug of mutant IDH1 20-mer peptide, with topical imiquimod. Weeks 1, 3, 5, 7, 11, 15, 19 and 23 were when patients received their eight vaccinations. This sample was taken from a study of a mutant IDH1 vaccine in newly diagnosed glioma. CDR1 and CDR2 (germline): SQVTM, ANQGSEA. V was cut by 3 bases and J by 1 base, with 12 bases left in between. This CDR3 contains 14 residues. Method: immunoSEQ multiplex PCR; TCRdb's copy keeps in-frame clones and lacks some. The profile covers around 54,000 clones, with roughly nine tenths appearing a single time and 1.6% taken by the ten largest.

Sequencing used PBMCs, obtained from a glioma patient whose treatment included an IDH1 peptide vaccine. This sequence originates from a man aged 35 to 55 with glioma. The J gene is TRBJ1-2, the V gene TRBV29-1, with a possible D match to TRBD1 (6 bases). The CDR3 spells CSVDRTGRNYGYTF. CDR3 nucleotide sequence: TGCAGCGTTGATCGTACAGGGCGTAACTATGGCTACACCTTC.